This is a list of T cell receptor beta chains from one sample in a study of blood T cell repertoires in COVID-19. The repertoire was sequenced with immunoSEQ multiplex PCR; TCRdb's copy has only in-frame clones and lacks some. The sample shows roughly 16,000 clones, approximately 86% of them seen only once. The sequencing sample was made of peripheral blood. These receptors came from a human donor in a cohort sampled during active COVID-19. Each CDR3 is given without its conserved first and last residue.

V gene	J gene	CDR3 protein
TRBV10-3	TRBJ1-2	AISRPTSGGLVYGYT
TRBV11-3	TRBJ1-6	ASSLTGLSNSPLH
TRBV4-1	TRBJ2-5	ASSHSPGLVGDQY
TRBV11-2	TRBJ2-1	ASSLASGPYNEQF
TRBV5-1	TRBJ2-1	ASSLVGDRVYHNEQF
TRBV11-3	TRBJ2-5	ASSLGGDRVKTQY
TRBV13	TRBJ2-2	ASSIITLNTGELF
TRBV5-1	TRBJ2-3	ASSVAGGGTDTQY
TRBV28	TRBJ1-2	ASGNYGYT
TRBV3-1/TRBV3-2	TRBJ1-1	ASSQVTGFAEAF
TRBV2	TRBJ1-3	ASSGTGQGNTIY
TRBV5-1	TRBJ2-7	ASSLVQGSPYEQY
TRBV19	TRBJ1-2	ASSPRGAPANYGYT
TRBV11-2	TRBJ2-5	ASSLSAGGPWETQY
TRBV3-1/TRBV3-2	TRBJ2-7	ASRALTAQQY
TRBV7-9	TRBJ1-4	ASRPQGALTNEKLF
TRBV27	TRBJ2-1	ASSSTSPSYNEQF
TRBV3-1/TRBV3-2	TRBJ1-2	ASSQDLGSFNYGYT
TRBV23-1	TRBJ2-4	ASSQSERVGSKNIQY
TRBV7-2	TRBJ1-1	ASSLTGGDTEAF
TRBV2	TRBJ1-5	ASSEGVQPQH
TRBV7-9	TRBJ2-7	ASSQTGTYEQY
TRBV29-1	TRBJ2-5	SVQWETQY
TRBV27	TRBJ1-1	ASSYTGVGTEAF
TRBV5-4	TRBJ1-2	ASSSPRTGVRQYT
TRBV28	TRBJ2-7	ASRSSTEQY
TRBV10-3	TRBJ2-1	AISMTSGAYNEQF
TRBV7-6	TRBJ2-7	ASSLAGQGYYEQY
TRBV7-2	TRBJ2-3	ASSPNRLAGAITDTQY
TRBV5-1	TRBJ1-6	ASSLLQSNSPLH
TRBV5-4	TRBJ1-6	ASSLRQGAGNSPLH
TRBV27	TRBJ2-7	ASSSTPGHLTYEQY
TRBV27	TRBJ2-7	ASSLAGGPWYEQY
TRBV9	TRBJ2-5	ASSAQGAQETQY
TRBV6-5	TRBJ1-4	ASSFRDSFNEKLF
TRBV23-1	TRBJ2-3	ASSQSEGFFRTDTQY